The 22 T cell receptor beta chains reported below all come from one sample, sequenced in a study of blood T cell repertoires in COVID-19. The repertoire was sequenced with immunoSEQ multiplex PCR; TCRdb's copy has only in-frame clones and lacks some. This table has roughly 150,000 clones, 80% to 90% appearing once. Sequencing was done on a sample of peripheral blood. The origin of the receptors is a woman in her thirties or forties with acute or convalescent COVID-19.

The gene calls are TRBV5-4 and TRBJ2-5, with unresolved D. Trimming removed 0 bases from V and 1 base from J, with 4 bases in between. This CDR3 has 13 amino acids. CDR1 and CDR2 (germline): SGHNT, YYREEE (reference sequence). DNA of the CDR3: TGTGCCAGCAGCTTGGCTTTCCAAGAGACCCAGTACTTC. Protein product: CASSLAFQETQYF. The full variable domain, its missing parts supplied by reference TRBV5-4 and TRBJ2-5, is ETGVTQSPTHLIKTRGQQVTLRCSSQSGHNTVSWYQQALGQGPQFIFQYYREEENGRGNFPPRFSGLQFPNYSSELNVNALELDDSALYLCASSLAFQETQYFGPGTRLLVL.

The rearrangement joins TRBV6-5 to TRBJ1-5; a weak D match, TRBD1 (5 bases). From germline, CDR1 is MNHEY and CDR2 SVGAGI. Deletions cut 6 bases from V and 6 bases from J, with 12 bases between. The CDR3 spans 13 residues. DNA of the CDR3: TGTGCCAGCAGAACTCAAAGGGGTCAGCCCCAGCATTTT. Amino acid sequence: CASRTQRGQPQHF.

The chain couples TRBV10-3 to TRBJ2-2; TRBD2 matches at 9 bases. After removal of 0 bases from V and 4 bases from J, the junction contained 0 bases not matched to a gene. The germline V gene has CDR1 ENHRY and CDR2 SYGVKD. This CDR3 has 15 residues. The CDR3 DNA sequence: TGTGCCATCAGTGAGTCTAGCGGGGGCACCGGGGAGCTGTTTTTT. Its protein is CAISESSGGTGELFF.

The chain uses TRBV5-4 and TRBJ2-7, with TRBD1 identical over 9 bases. The junction had 7 bases not matched to a gene; V was cut back by 2 bases and J by 4 bases. The germline V gene has CDR1 SGHNT and CDR2 YYREEE (reference sequence). The CDR3 contains 15 residues. CDR3 sequence: CASSFGTGHSYEQYF. The CDR3 nucleotides are TGTGCCAGCAGCTTCGGGACAGGGCACTCGTACGAGCAGTACTTC.

This sequence joins TRBV7-9 and TRBJ2-3; the D gene is possibly TRBD2 (6 bases). CDR1 is SEHNR, CDR2 FQNEAQ, per germline (reference sequence). This CDR3 region has 19 residues. Trimming shortened V by 5 bases and J by 0 bases, and 24 bases separated the two germline ends. The CDR3 spells CASSQKPGLESTSTDTQYF. CDR3 DNA sequence: TGTGCCAGCAGCCAAAAACCGGGACTGGAGTCTACTAGCACAGATACGCAGTATTTT.

The chain joins TRBV9 to TRBJ2-1; D is unclear. CDR1 is SGDLS and CDR2 is YYNGEE in the germline V gene. The CDR3 spans 14 residues. V was pared by 2 bases and J by 6 bases, with 12 bases between. The CDR3 bases are TGTGCCAGCAGCGTTCAGGTATTGGGCAATGAGCAGTTCTTC. As protein: CASSVQVLGNEQFF.

The chain combines TRBV30 with TRBJ1-2; D remains unclear. The CDR3 has 13 amino acids. The germline V gene has CDR1 GTSNPN and CDR2 SVGIG (reference sequence). Trimming took 3 bases from V and 6 from J, leaving 14 bases between them. The CDR3 sequence: CAWRPGSFNGYTF. Written as DNA, the CDR3 is TGTGCCTGGAGGCCCGGGTCTTTCAATGGCTACACCTTC.

This clone appeared a single time. The rearrangement joins TRBV24-1 to TRBJ1-2, with D perhaps matching TRBD1 (6 bases). The ends were cut back, 3 bases at V and 4 bases at J, with 11 bases in the middle. Germline V gives CDR1 KGHDR, CDR2 SFDVKD. CDR3 length: 14 residues. The CDR3 region has the DNA TGTGCCACCAGTGATGCAGGACAGATCTATGGCTACACCTTC. This codes for CATSDAGQIYGYTF.

The genes are TRBV13 and TRBJ2-1, with TRBD2 matching 8 bases. CDR3 size: 16 residues. V lost 1 base and J lost 5; bases outside the gene matches: 7. From germline, CDR1 is PRHDT and CDR2 FYEKMQ (reference sequence). The CDR3 spells CASSLVWVAGNNEQFF. The DNA of the CDR3 is TGTGCCAGCAGCTTAGTTTGGGTAGCGGGGAACAATGAGCAGTTCTTC.

The V call is TRBV6-6, the J call TRBJ1-6; 9 positions agree with TRBD1. V gave up 7 bases and J gave up 8 bases; unmatched junction bases: 9. The germline gives CDR1 MNHNY, CDR2 SVGAGI (reference sequence). The CDR3 runs 15 residues. The CDR3 region is CASTVLDRGDSPLHF. In DNA form, the CDR3 reads TGTGCCAGCACTGTCCTGGACAGGGGAGATTCACCCCTCCACTTT.

CDR3 bases: TGTGCCAGCAGCCTAAGGAGGGACAGCGCCTACGAGCAGTACTTC. Translation gives CASSLRRDSAYEQYF. This rearrangement joins TRBV28 to TRBJ2-7; D perhaps matches TRBD1 (7 bases). V lost 6 bases, J lost 2 bases, and 17 bases lay in between. The germline gives CDR1 MDHEN, CDR2 SYDVKM. The length of the CDR3 is 15 residues. The variable domain in full, with the rest retrieved from reference TRBV28 and TRBJ2-7, is DVKVTQSSRYLVKRTGEKVFLECVQDMDHENMFWYRQDPGLGLRLIYFSYDVKMKEKGDIPEGYSVSREKKERFSLILESASTNQTSMYLCASSLRRDSAYEQYFGPGTRLTVT.

The chain joins TRBV5-4 to TRBJ2-2, with 11 nucleotides matching TRBD2. The trim removed 3 bases at V and 5 bases at J, leaving 12 bases unmatched. The V gene's germline CDR1 is SGHNT and CDR2 YYREEE (reference sequence). The length of the CDR3 is 18 residues. CDR3 sequence reads: CASSSSKTSGVRTGELFF. The CDR3 DNA sequence: TGTGCCAGCAGCTCTTCCAAGACTAGCGGGGTTAGGACCGGGGAGCTGTTTTTT.

The V gene is TRBV27, the J gene TRBJ2-3; TRBD2 matches at 9 bases. The CDR3 runs 15 residues. The germline CDR1 and CDR2 sequences are MNHEY and SMNVEV (reference sequence). After removal of 3 bases from V and 2 bases from J, the junction contained 3 bases not matched to a gene. CDR3 DNA: TGTGCCAGCAGTTTTTTAGCGGGAGCCACAGATACGCAGTATTTT. It is translated as CASSFLAGATDTQYF.

This chain connects TRBV9 to TRBJ2-3; the match to TRBD1 covers 8 bases. V lost 3 bases to trimming and J lost 2 bases; unmatched junction nucleotides: 17. The length of the CDR3 is 19 residues. The V gene's germline CDR1 is SGDLS and CDR2 YYNGEE. This CDR3 is CASSASDAATGEYTDTQYF. CDR3 DNA sequence: TGTGCCAGCAGCGCTTCGGATGCCGCGACAGGGGAATACACAGATACGCAGTATTTT.

This clone was counted a single time. V usage is TRBV7-6 and J usage is TRBJ2-3, with 9 bases matching TRBD2. V lost 2 bases, J lost 1 base, and 4 bases stayed unmatched. Germline CDR1 reads SGHVS; CDR2 reads FNYEAQ. The CDR3 covers 16 residues. CDR3 DNA sequence: TGTGCCAGCAGCTTACCTGAGCGGGGGGGCACAGATACGCAGTATTTT. It specifies CASSLPERGGTDTQYF.

The chain is built from TRBV5-6 and TRBJ2-1; D is undetermined. Trimming cost V 3 bases and J 9 bases, with 7 bases left between them. Per the germline V gene, CDR1 is SGHDT and CDR2 is YYEEEE. This CDR3 has 11 amino acids. The CDR3, as DNA: TGTGCCAGCAGCTGGAGACGTGAGCAGTTCTTC. Its translation: CASSWRREQFF.

The count of this clone is one. V and J are TRBV10-1 and TRBJ1-1; tentative D call: TRBD1 (5 bases). Per the germline V gene, CDR1 is WNHNN and CDR2 is SYGVQD (reference sequence). V was clipped by 2 bases and J by 5 bases, with 21 bases between them. This CDR3 contains 17 residues. The DNA for the CDR3 is TGCGCCAGCAGTGAGGCGGGGATCGGGGCAGGGCGAACTGAAGCTTTCTTT. Translation: CASSEAGIGAGRTEAFF.

This clone was found a few times. The chain uses TRBV9 and TRBJ2-2; 10 nucleotides match TRBD1. The V gene end was trimmed by 2 bases and the J gene end by 6 bases; junction bases not matched to a gene: 4. This CDR3 is built from 15 residues. Germline loops: CDR1 SGDLS, CDR2 YYNGEE. As DNA, the CDR3 is TGTGCCAGCAGCGTGGGACAGGGGAAAGCCGGGGAGCTGTTTTTT. Translated: CASSVGQGKAGELFF.

The chain carries TRBV12-5 and TRBJ2-2, with D unresolved. Germline lookup yields CDR1 LGHNT and CDR2 FRNRAP. CDR3 length: 16 amino acids. V lost 2 bases to trimming and J lost 4 bases, with 14 bases between them. DNA for the CDR3: TGTGCTAGTGGTTTGCCAACCCCACAAAGCACCGGGGAGCTGTTTTTT. Encoded protein: CASGLPTPQSTGELFF.

The chain has TRBV14 and TRBJ2-1; D gene ambiguous. This CDR3 region has 14 residues. V lost 2 bases, J lost 1 base, and 6 bases lay in between. Germline values: CDR1 SGHDN, CDR2 FVKESK. The CDR3 region has the DNA TGTGCCAGCAGCCAACCAGATTCCTACAATGAGCAGTTCTTC. Residues: CASSQPDSYNEQFF. The full variable domain, with the rest looked up from reference TRBV14 and TRBJ2-1, is EAGVTQFPSHSVIEKGQTVTLRCDPISGHDNLYWYRRVMGKEIKFLLHFVKESKQDESGMPNNRFLAERTGGTYSTLKVQPAELEDSGVYFCASSQPDSYNEQFFGPGTRLTVL.

This clone appeared a single time. The chain recombines TRBV7-9 with TRBJ1-5, with a possible D match to TRBD1 (5 bases). CDR3 length: 16 amino acids. Germline CDR1 reads SEHNR; CDR2 reads FQNEAQ (reference sequence). V was trimmed by 5 bases and J by 2 bases, leaving 16 bases between them. The CDR3 region has the DNA TGTGCCAGCAGCCCCAGCGGGGGAAACGGCAATCAGCCCCAGCATTTT. As protein: CASSPSGGNGNQPQHF.

CDR3 region: CASRTDGVETQYF. CDR3 bases: TGCGCCAGCAGAACTGACGGGGTAGAGACCCAGTACTTC. The chain couples TRBV5-1 to TRBJ2-5; weak D call: TRBD2 (5 bases). The germline CDR1 and CDR2 sequences are SGHRS and YFSETQ. Trimming shortened V by 5 bases and J by 4 bases, and 12 bases separated the two germline ends. The CDR3 is made up of 13 amino acids.